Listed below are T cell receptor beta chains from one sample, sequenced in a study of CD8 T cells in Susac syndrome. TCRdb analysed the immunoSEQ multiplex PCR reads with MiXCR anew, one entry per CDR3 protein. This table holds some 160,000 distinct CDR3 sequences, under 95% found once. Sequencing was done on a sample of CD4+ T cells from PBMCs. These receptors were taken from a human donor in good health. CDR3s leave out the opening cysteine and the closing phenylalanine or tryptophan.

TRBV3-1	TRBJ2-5	ASSQEVRQGGETQY
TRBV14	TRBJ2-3	ASSPGTVLQYTQY
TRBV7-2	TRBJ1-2	ASSLAIGDYGYT
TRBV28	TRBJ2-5	ASSFGKETQY
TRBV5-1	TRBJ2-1	ASSLDLGGDEQF
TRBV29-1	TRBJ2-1	SVDTSWQF
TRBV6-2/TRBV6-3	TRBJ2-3	ASNEGGDTQY
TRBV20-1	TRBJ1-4	SAAETGWKKLF
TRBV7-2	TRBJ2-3	ASSSVGPSTDTQY
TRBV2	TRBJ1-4	ASSGEGEKLF
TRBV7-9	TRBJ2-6	ASSWSGTTGAGANVLT
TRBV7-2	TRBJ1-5	ASSRRDQPQH
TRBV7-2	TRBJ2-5	ASSLGQRGETQY
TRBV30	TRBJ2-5	AWSGGGGETQY
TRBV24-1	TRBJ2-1	ATQLAGGTYNEQF
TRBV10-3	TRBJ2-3	AISESPTLGTDTQY